The 19 T cell receptor beta chains below come from one sample, sequenced in a study of cytomegalovirus exposure and HLA in healthy donors (dated by TCRdb to 2016 to 2017). The library came from the immunoSEQ multiplex PCR assay. For the multiplex PCR, a mixture combining 60 forward primers for TCR Vbeta segments and 13 reverse primers for TCR Jbeta segments was used. TCRdb obtained this table from immuneACCESS and retained in-frame rearrangements with V and J assigned. These tables miss some clones; where compared with another copy, unresolved V genes account for less than half of the shortfall, and the remainder is unexplained. Within this sample are about 120,000 clones, with over 60% of them counted one time only. The ten most abundant clones make up around 4.4% of the sample. The sample consisted of PBMCs. The receptors shown here come from a man aged 25-45 years in good health and CMV-seropositive.

The genes are TRBV6-4 and TRBJ1-5; D may be TRBD1 (5 bases). CDR1 is MRHNA, CDR2 SNTAGT, per germline. Trimming removed 8 bases from V and 2 bases from J, with 16 bases in between. The CDR3 is 15 amino acids. The CDR3 DNA follows: TGTGCCAGCGTGGATTTGAGCAGGGGCAATCAGCCCCAGCATTTT. It translates to CASVDLSRGNQPQHF.

The CDR3 region is CASSVTGAVSPLHF. The CDR3 coding sequence is TGTGCCAGCAGTGTTACAGGGGCTGTCTCACCCCTCCACTTT. The V call is TRBV6-5, the J call TRBJ1-6, with 7 bases aligning to TRBD1. Germline-derived CDR1 and CDR2 are MNHEY and SVGAGI. V was pared by 5 bases and J by 10 bases, with 8 bases of the junction left unmatched. CDR3 length: 14 amino acids.

The chain employs TRBV11-3 and TRBJ2-1; perhaps TRBD2 as D (5 bases). The germline V gene has CDR1 SGHNT and CDR2 YENEEA. Trimming removed 8 bases at V and 0 bases at J, with 11 bases between. The CDR3 runs 14 residues. CDR3 region: CASGRTSSYNEQFF. DNA of the CDR3: TGTGCCAGCGGCCGCACTAGCTCCTACAATGAGCAGTTCTTC.

This chain uses TRBV4-1 with TRBJ2-7; TRBD2 matches at 12 bases. Trimming cost V 5 bases and J 3 bases; bases outside gene matches: 5. The CDR3 is 15 residues long. Germline V CDR1 and CDR2: MGHRA, YSYEKL. The DNA for the CDR3 is TGCGCCAGCAGCACGCGACTAGCGGGAGTCTACGAGCAGTACTTC. Amino acids: CASSTRLAGVYEQYF.

The table lists this clone with a few counts. DNA of the CDR3: TGCGCCAGCAGCTGGCAGACTAGCGGTTACGAGCAGTACTTC. It translates to CASSWQTSGYEQYF. The chain carries TRBV5-1 and TRBJ2-7; 9 positions agree with TRBD2. Germline V gene sequence: CDR1 SGHRS, CDR2 YFSETQ. The CDR3 is made up of 14 amino acids. V lost 3 bases to trimming and J lost 4 bases; unmatched junction nucleotides: 5.

This clone was seen a handful of times. The J gene is TRBJ2-5, the V gene TRBV5-4; the match to TRBD2 covers 14 bases. Germline V lookup: CDR1 SGHNT, CDR2 YYREEE (reference sequence). After removal of 1 base from V and 5 bases from J, the junction contained 4 bases not matched to a gene. This CDR3 has 16 amino acids. For the CDR3, the DNA is TGTGCCAGCAGCTTGAGACTAGCGGGAGGGTGGGAGACCCAGTACTTC. Its protein product is CASSLRLAGGWETQYF. The full variable domain, rest sourced from reference TRBV5-4 and TRBJ2-5, is ETGVTQSPTHLIKTRGQQVTLRCSSQSGHNTVSWYQQALGQGPQFIFQYYREEENGRGNFPPRFSGLQFPNYSSELNVNALELDDSALYLCASSLRLAGGWETQYFGPGTRLLVL.

The rearrangement joins TRBV11-2 to TRBJ2-1; maybe TRBD1 (5 bases). The CDR3 is 17 residues long. Germline V gene lookup returns CDR1 SGHAT and CDR2 FQNNGV. The ends were cut back, 1 base at V and 3 bases at J, with 16 bases in the middle. DNA for the CDR3: TGTGCCAGCAGCTTAGTTTTTAGGAACAGGTACTACAATGAGCAGTTCTTC. This translates into CASSLVFRNRYYNEQFF.

The chain couples TRBV2 to TRBJ2-3; TRBD1 matches at 11 bases. Germline trimming cut 11 bases from V and 4 bases from J; bases unmatched to any gene: 5. CDR3 size: 13 residues. Germline CDR1 SNHLY, CDR2 FYNNEI. The CDR3 coding sequence is TGTGCCGGGGGACAGGGGGATTCAGATACGCAGTATTTT. Translating it yields CAGGQGDSDTQYF.

This clone has a handful of counts. The V gene is TRBV6-6, the J gene TRBJ1-1; D ambiguous. CDR1 and CDR2 (germline): MNHNY, SVGAGI (reference sequence). The CDR3 spans 12 residues. V lost 6 bases, J lost 4 bases, and 9 bases lay in between. The CDR3: CASRTESTEAFF. The CDR3 DNA sequence: TGTGCCAGCAGGACGGAGAGCACTGAAGCTTTCTTT.

Written as DNA, the CDR3 is TGTGCCAGCAGCTTCGCAGATGCTAACACCGGGGAGCTGTTTTTT. Its protein is CASSFADANTGELFF. The rearrangement links TRBV7-8 to TRBJ2-2; D gene uncertain. The CDR3 is 15 residues long. Per germline, CDR1 SGHVS and CDR2 FQNEAQ. The germline V and J ends were trimmed by 3 bases and 2 bases, with 10 bases remaining between them.

The genes are TRBV7-8 and TRBJ2-2; 15 bases fit TRBD2. V gave up 5 bases and J gave up 4 bases; unmatched junction bases: 8. The germline CDR1 and CDR2 sequences are SGHVS and FQNEAQ. The length of the CDR3 is 18 residues. CDR3 nucleotides: TGTGCCAGCAGCCCCGGGACTAGCGGGGGGATGGGCACCGGGGAGCTGTTTTTT. Its protein product is CASSPGTSGGMGTGELFF.

This chain connects TRBV6-1 to TRBJ1-5, with D possibly being TRBD1 (6 bases). There are 15 residues in the CDR3. V was trimmed by 2 bases and J by 2 bases, leaving 10 bases between them. Germline lookup yields CDR1 MNHNS and CDR2 SASEGT. The CDR3 DNA reads TGTGCCAGCAGTGAAATGGCAGGGGGCAATCAGCCCCAGCATTTT. It is translated as CASSEMAGGNQPQHF.

The chain has TRBV11-2 and TRBJ2-3, with a weak D call TRBD2 (6 bases). This CDR3 is 17 amino acids long. The germline CDR1 and CDR2 sequences are SGHAT and FQNNGV. Trimming removed 3 bases at V and 6 bases at J, with 22 bases between. The CDR3 spells CASSLYSGSQLRDTQYF. CDR3 DNA: TGTGCCAGCAGCTTGTACTCCGGGAGTCAACTCAGGGATACGCAGTATTTT.

The chain joins TRBV7-9 to TRBJ1-2, with TRBD1 identical over 9 bases. Unmatched junction bases numbered 8, after V lost 5 bases and J lost 4 bases. This CDR3 is 15 amino acids long. Per germline, CDR1 SEHNR and CDR2 FQNEAQ (reference sequence). CDR3 region: CASSPQGQGPYGYTF. CDR3 nucleotide sequence: TGTGCCAGCAGCCCACAGGGACAGGGACCCTATGGCTACACCTTC.

The chain uses TRBV7-3 and TRBJ2-1, with D tentatively TRBD1 (6 bases). This CDR3 is built from 12 residues. The V and J ends lost 5 bases and 7 bases respectively, with 9 bases between them. Germline V gene data show CDR1 as SGHTA and CDR2 as FQGTGA. The CDR3 DNA reads as TGTGCCAGCAGCCCTACAGGGAATGAGCAGTTCTTC. Translating gives CASSPTGNEQFF.

This clone was counted a few times. The rearrangement uses TRBV7-2 and TRBJ2-4; 7 bases are a match to TRBD2. Germline CDR1 and CDR2: SGHTA and FQGNSA. The CDR3 has 14 residues. V was clipped by 6 bases and J by 2 bases; unmatched bases: 4. As DNA, the CDR3 is TGTGCCAGCAGAACGGGAGGTTCCAAAAACATTCAGTACTTC. It codes for CASRTGGSKNIQYF. Complete variable domain (other parts from reference TRBV7-2 and TRBJ2-4): GAGVSQSPSNKVTEKGKDVELRCDPISGHTALYWYRQSLGQGLEFLIYFQGNSAPDKSGLPSDRFSAERTGGSVSTLTIQRTQQEDSAVYLCASRTGGSKNIQYFGAGTRLSVL.

This chain connects TRBV7-3 to TRBJ1-1; D is unclear. Germline V lookup: CDR1 SGHTA, CDR2 FQGTGA. This CDR3 is 13 amino acids long. Trimming stripped 8 bases from V and 4 bases from J, with 14 bases between. CDR3 DNA sequence: TGTGCCAGCGGCCGGGGTTGGACCACTGAAGCTTTCTTT. Its protein is CASGRGWTTEAFF.

J is TRBJ1-1 and V is TRBV6-1; D might be TRBD1 (5 bases). The CDR3 sequence is 16 residues long. Trimming removed 2 bases from V and 4 bases from J, with 17 bases in between. Germline loops: CDR1 MNHNS, CDR2 SASEGT. The CDR3 is CASSEQGPGSSTEAFF. The CDR3 DNA sequence: TGTGCCAGCAGTGAACAAGGGCCAGGGTCGAGCACTGAAGCTTTCTTT.

This clone has only a few counts. This rearrangement joins TRBV11-3 to TRBJ2-3; TRBD1 might be the D (5 bases). This CDR3 is built from 16 residues. V was cut by 1 base and J by 2 bases, with 13 bases left in between. In germline, CDR1 is SGHNT, CDR2 YENEEA. CDR3 loop: CASSLAPEGVTDTQYF. CDR3 sequence (DNA): TGTGCCAGCAGCTTAGCGCCGGAAGGGGTCACAGATACGCAGTATTTT.